Shown below are 32 T cell receptor beta chains from a single sample sequenced in a study of cytomegalovirus exposure and HLA in healthy donors. PCR primers comprised 60 Vbeta and 13 Jbeta primers. Method: immunoSEQ multiplex PCR; TCRdb's copy keeps in-frame clones and lacks some. Of about 120,000 clones listed, around three quarters were seen once; the top ten hold 2.5% to 3.5%. Sequencing used PBMCs. The receptors were gathered from a middle-aged woman in good health and CMV-seropositive.

The J gene is TRBJ2-5, the V gene TRBV4-1; D is uncertain. There are 14 residues in the CDR3. Trimming removed 1 base at V and 5 bases at J, with 11 bases between. CDR1 and CDR2 (germline): MGHRA, YSYEKL. CDR3 sequence: CASSQGSARETQYF. The CDR3, as DNA: TGCGCCAGCAGCCAAGGGTCCGCCAGGGAGACCCAGTACTTC.

The chain links TRBV4-1 to TRBJ1-2; D is possibly TRBD1 (6 bases). The CDR3 is 15 amino acids. Deletions cut 3 bases from V and 3 bases from J, with 14 bases between. In germline, CDR1 is MGHRA, CDR2 YSYEKL. The CDR3 DNA follows: TGCGCCAGCAGCCAGAGGCAAGGGGGAGACTATGGCTACACCTTC. This gives the protein CASSQRQGGDYGYTF.

The genes are TRBV2 and TRBJ2-4; tentative D call: TRBD2 (7 bases). CDR3 length equals 17 residues. V was shortened by 3 bases and J by 2 bases, with 17 bases between the two germline ends. Germline V gene data show CDR1 as SNHLY and CDR2 as FYNNEI. Here the CDR3 reads CASSDLLGGGTKNIQYF. Here the CDR3 DNA reads TGTGCCAGCAGTGACCTCTTAGGGGGAGGGACCAAAAACATTCAGTACTTC.

This clone was detected only a few times. This chain joins TRBV6-5 and TRBJ2-1; 15 bases map to TRBD2. The CDR3 extends over 15 amino acids. After removal of 6 bases from V and 7 bases from J, the junction contained 4 bases not matched to a gene. Germline CDR1 is MNHEY and CDR2 is SVGAGI. Here the CDR3 reads CASSPGTSGRNEQFF. CDR3 bases: TGTGCCAGCAGCCCAGGGACTAGCGGGAGGAATGAGCAGTTCTTC.

The rearrangement uses TRBV27 and TRBJ1-4; D is undetermined. Germline-derived CDR1 and CDR2 are MNHEY and SMNVEV (reference sequence). V lost 5 bases and J 0 bases, leaving 10 bases between the germline ends. The CDR3 length is 15 residues. The CDR3 region is CASSTNSATNEKLFF. In DNA form, the CDR3 reads TGTGCCAGCAGTACCAACAGTGCAACTAATGAAAAACTGTTTTTT.

The rearrangement joins TRBV6-5 to TRBJ1-2; 9 bases agree with TRBD1. There are 15 residues in the CDR3. The J segment lost 7 bases and the V segment lost 6 bases, leaving 12 bases of the junction unmatched. Germline V gene data show CDR1 as MNHEY and CDR2 as SVGAGI. CDR3 DNA: TGTGCCAGCAGGTCCCCCGCGGGACAGGGAGGTGGCTACACCTTC. Its translation is CASRSPAGQGGGYTF.

The V call is TRBV29-1, the J call TRBJ2-2, with a weak D call TRBD1 (5 bases). The CDR3 length is 13 residues. The germline gives CDR1 SQVTM, CDR2 ANQGSEA. With 3 bases removed from V and 1 base from J, the gap between germline ends came to 6 bases. CDR3 in DNA: TGCAGCGTTGAGACAGTGAACACCGGGGAGCTGTTTTTT. Amino acid sequence: CSVETVNTGELFF.

This rearrangement joins TRBV5-1 to TRBJ1-2; 7 bases agree with TRBD1. The CDR3 has 15 residues. Germline-derived CDR1 and CDR2 are SGHRS and YFSETQ. V shed 0 bases, J shed 6 bases, and the junction held 8 bases outside the gene matches. CDR3 protein: CASSLARDSGDGYTF. As DNA, the CDR3 is TGCGCCAGCAGCTTGGCTCGGGACAGCGGCGATGGCTACACCTTC.

This rearrangement joins TRBV15 to TRBJ1-6; D is undetermined. Trimming removed 1 base at V and 7 bases at J, with 8 bases between. Germline V lookup: CDR1 LNHNV, CDR2 YYDKDF (reference sequence). This CDR3 spans 14 amino acids. CDR3 region: CATSRGQNNSPLHF. CDR3 nucleotides: TGTGCCACCAGCAGAGGGCAGAACAATTCACCCCTCCACTTT. Filled out from reference TRBV15 and TRBJ1-6, the complete variable domain reads DAMVIQNPRYQVTQFGKPVTLSCSQTLNHNVMYWYQQKSSQAPKLLFHYYDKDFNNEADTPDNFQSRRPNTSFCFLDIRSPGLGDTAMYLCATSRGQNNSPLHFGNGTRLTVT.

J is TRBJ2-1 and V is TRBV4-2; 14 nucleotides line up with TRBD2. Germline trimming cut 3 bases from V and 3 bases from J; bases unmatched to any gene: 1. The germline CDR1 and CDR2 sequences are LGHNA and YNFKEQ. The CDR3 contains 16 residues. DNA for the CDR3: TGTGCCAGCAGCCAGACTAGCGGGGGGGACTACAATGAGCAGTTCTTC. Its translation is CASSQTSGGDYNEQFF.

V usage is TRBV2 and J usage is TRBJ1-3; 8 nucleotides agree with TRBD1. V dropped 6 bases and J dropped 4; count of bases not matched to a gene: 5. The CDR3 runs 14 residues. The germline V gene encodes CDR1 SNHLY and CDR2 FYNNEI. CDR3 DNA: TGTGCCAGCAGGCAGGGGGCAGGAGGAAACACCATATATTTT. Its protein product is CASRQGAGGNTIYF. Combining the CDR3 with reference TRBV2 and TRBJ1-3 gives the whole variable domain EPEVTQTPSHQVTQMGQEVILRCVPISNHLYFYWYRQILGQKVEFLVSFYNNEISEKSEIFDDQFSVERPDGSNFTLKIRSTKLEDSAMYFCASRQGAGGNTIYFGEGSWLTVV.

The table lists this clone with a count of one. The chain carries TRBV6-1 and TRBJ2-2; weak D call: TRBD2 (7 bases). The germline V gene encodes CDR1 MNHNS and CDR2 SASEGT. The CDR3 totals 15 residues. Deletions cut 6 bases from V and 3 bases from J, with 14 bases between. The chain's CDR3 is CASREGGGYTGELFF. Written as DNA, the CDR3 is TGTGCCAGCAGGGAGGGGGGAGGGTACACCGGGGAGCTGTTTTTT.

The rearrangement uses TRBV19 and TRBJ1-5, with 7 bases fitting TRBD1. V lost 6 bases and J lost 2; bases outside the gene matches: 7. From germline, CDR1 is LNHDA and CDR2 SQIVND (reference sequence). The CDR3 runs to 15 residues. The CDR3 DNA reads TGTGCCAGTAGACCAGACAGGGTTCGCAATCAGCCCCAGCATTTT. Protein sequence: CASRPDRVRNQPQHF.

This clone has only a few counts. V and J are TRBV4-3 and TRBJ2-6, with 12 bases fitting TRBD1. The junction had 6 bases not matched to a gene; V was cut back by 0 bases and J by 3 bases. CDR3 length: 19 amino acids. Germline CDR1 and CDR2: LGHNA and YSLEER. In DNA form, the CDR3 reads TGCGCCAGCAGCCAAGAGACGGGACAGGGGGCGCTTGGGGCCAACGTCCTGACTTTC. It codes for CASSQETGQGALGANVLTF.

The V call is TRBV7-9, the J call TRBJ2-7, with D tentatively TRBD2 (7 bases). The CDR3 sequence is 14 residues long. Germline assignment: CDR1 SEHNR and CDR2 FQNEAQ (reference sequence). The ends were cut back, 5 bases at V and 7 bases at J, with 18 bases in the middle. The CDR3 region has the DNA TGTGCCAGCAGCCGGGGGGCAGGCTCGGGTGAGCAGTACTTC. Translated: CASSRGAGSGEQYF.

Comment on this clone: The same CDR3 arises from other DNA sequences in this sample as well. V gene TRBV5-1 combines with J gene TRBJ2-1; 8 nucleotides align to TRBD1. Per the germline V gene, CDR1 is SGHRS and CDR2 is YFSETQ. The CDR3 has 15 residues. J lost 0 bases, V lost 2 bases, and 1 base had no gene match. In DNA, the CDR3 is TGCGCCAGCAGCTTCGGACAGGGCTCCTACAATGAGCAGTTCTTC. It translates to CASSFGQGSYNEQFF. Based on the CDR3 plus reference TRBV5-1 and TRBJ2-1, the full variable domain is KAGVTQTPRYLIKTRGQQVTLSCSPISGHRSVSWYQQTPGQGLQFLFEYFSETQRNKGNFPGRFSGRQFSNSRSEMNVSTLELGDSALYLCASSFGQGSYNEQFFGPGTRLTVL.

The CDR3 loop reads CASSLVGIGDQPQHF. In DNA, the CDR3 is TGTGCCAGCAGCTTAGTGGGGATCGGGGATCAGCCCCAGCATTTT. This chain uses TRBV7-9 with TRBJ1-5; D is unclear. Trimming took 1 base from V and 5 from J, leaving 12 bases between them. The CDR3 covers 15 residues. The germline V gene encodes CDR1 SEHNR and CDR2 FQNEAQ (reference sequence).

The chain links TRBV5-6 to TRBJ2-2, with D possibly TRBD1 on 5 matching bases. This CDR3 spans 16 amino acids. CDR1 and CDR2 from the germline V gene are SGHDT and YYEEEE. The germline V and J ends were trimmed by 3 bases and 4 bases, with 16 bases remaining between them. For the CDR3, the DNA is TGTGCCAGCAGCTCCCGGCGCAGGGCGGCCACCGGGGAGCTGTTTTTT. Its protein product is CASSSRRRAATGELFF. Together with reference TRBV5-6 and TRBJ2-2, the CDR3 gives the full variable domain: DAGVTQSPTHLIKTRGQQVTLRCSPKSGHDTVSWYQQALGQGPQFIFQYYEEEERQRGNFPDRFSGHQFPNYSSELNVNALLLGDSALYLCASSSRRRAATGELFFGEGSRLTVL.

The chain combines TRBV6-5 with TRBJ1-6; 8 bases align to TRBD1. Looked up from germline, CDR1 is MNHEY and CDR2 is SVGAGI. With V trimmed by 8 bases and J by 8 bases, 2 bases remained unmatched. This CDR3 contains 12 residues. The CDR3 sequence is CASGQGDSPLHF. In DNA form, the CDR3 reads TGTGCCAGCGGACAGGGAGATTCACCCCTCCACTTT.

The chain uses TRBV6-5 and TRBJ1-2, with 9 bases lining up with TRBD1. V trimming: 2 bases; J trimming: 1 base; junction bases outside the gene matches: 2. The CDR3 spans 15 residues. Germline CDR1 reads MNHEY; CDR2 reads SVGAGI. As DNA, the CDR3 is TGTGCCAGCAGTTACACGGGACAGGGTAACTATGGCTACACCTTC. This sequence encodes CASSYTGQGNYGYTF.

The chain has TRBV9 and TRBJ2-2, with 9 bases aligning to TRBD2. Germline values: CDR1 SGDLS, CDR2 YYNGEE. The length of the CDR3 is 15 residues. V dropped 4 bases and J dropped 3; count of bases not matched to a gene: 4. CDR3 coding DNA: TGTGCCAGCAGCCGCGTAGCGGGGGACACCGGGGAGCTGTTTTTT. Its protein is CASSRVAGDTGELFF.

The chain employs TRBV18 and TRBJ1-2, with D possibly being TRBD1 (6 bases). This CDR3 comprises 16 residues. V shed 0 bases and J shed 3 bases, with 14 bases lying between them. Looked up from germline, CDR1 is KGHSH and CDR2 is LQKENI. CDR3 residues: CASSPPNTGSYYGYTF. The CDR3, as DNA: TGTGCCAGCTCACCACCAAACACAGGGTCCTACTATGGCTACACCTTC.

This clone was found a few times. The chain links TRBV11-2 to TRBJ2-3; 8 nucleotides line up with TRBD1. CDR3 size: 17 residues. The germline V gene has CDR1 SGHAT and CDR2 FQNNGV. V lost 6 bases to trimming and J lost 1 base; unmatched junction nucleotides: 12. CDR3 residues: CASRRTLSGQGTDTQYF. The CDR3 bases are TGTGCCAGCAGGCGTACTCTCTCGGGACAGGGCACAGATACGCAGTATTTT.

The rearrangement uses TRBV6-5 and TRBJ1-3; unclear D gene. Trimming stripped 6 bases from V and 3 bases from J, with 12 bases between. The CDR3 totals 14 residues. The germline CDR1 and CDR2 sequences are MNHEY and SVGAGI. In nucleotides, the CDR3 is TGTGCCAGCAGATCGGATCAGGTTGGAAACACCATATATTTT. Translation gives CASRSDQVGNTIYF.

The chain is built from TRBV7-9 and TRBJ2-3, with D uncertain. The CDR3 is made up of 13 amino acids. The V end lost 5 bases, the J end lost 5 bases, and 11 bases lay between the germline ends. Germline assignment: CDR1 SEHNR and CDR2 FQNEAQ (reference sequence). The DNA for the CDR3 is TGTGCCAGCAGCCAGGTGCATGGAGATACGCAGTATTTT. The encoded protein is CASSQVHGDTQYF. The entire variable domain, with the rest obtained from reference TRBV7-9 and TRBJ2-3, is as follows: DTGVSQNPRHKITKRGQNVTFRCDPISEHNRLYWYRQTLGQGPEFLTYFQNEAQLEKSRLLSDRFSAERPKGSFSTLEIQRTEQGDSAMYLCASSQVHGDTQYFGPGTRLTVL.

The CDR3 nucleotides are TGTGCCAGCAGTGGAGGTTACAGGGGCGGGGAAGGCTACACCTTC. It codes for CASSGGYRGGEGYTF. The chain carries TRBV6-1 and TRBJ1-2; 7 bases line up with TRBD1. Germline lookup yields CDR1 MNHNS and CDR2 SASEGT. Trimming cost V 4 bases and J 8 bases; bases outside gene matches: 13. CDR3 size: 15 residues.

The chain couples TRBV6-5 to TRBJ2-5, with D uncertain. V was cut by 5 bases and J by 3 bases, with 13 bases left in between. This CDR3 is built from 14 residues. Germline V gene data show CDR1 as MNHEY and CDR2 as SVGAGI. The CDR3 DNA reads TGTGCCAGCAGTCCACCGGCCGCGGAAGAGACCCAGTACTTC. Translated, it gives CASSPPAAEETQYF.

This rearrangement joins TRBV5-4 to TRBJ1-1; D is uncertain. The CDR3 length is 13 residues. Per the germline V gene, CDR1 is SGHNT and CDR2 is YYREEE (reference sequence). V lost 1 base to trimming and J lost 2 bases, with 6 bases between them. The CDR3 region is CASSLLGNTEAFF. CDR3 DNA: TGTGCCAGCAGCTTGCTTGGCAACACTGAAGCTTTCTTT.

This chain connects TRBV5-4 to TRBJ2-2, with TRBD2 identical over 9 bases. Germline assignment: CDR1 SGHNT and CDR2 YYREEE (reference sequence). The CDR3 has 16 amino acids. J was trimmed by 4 bases and V by 4 bases; bases with no gene match: 8. CDR3 residues: CASSPGGRAGTGELFF. CDR3 sequence (DNA): TGTGCCAGCAGCCCAGGCGGGAGGGCCGGCACCGGGGAGCTGTTTTTT.

The chain joins TRBV6-5 to TRBJ1-5; D unclear. V was shortened by 0 bases and J by 2 bases, with 5 bases between the two germline ends. CDR3 size: 14 residues. CDR1 is MNHEY and CDR2 is SVGAGI in the germline V gene. CDR3 sequence reads: CASSYSRGNQPQHF. As DNA, the CDR3 is TGTGCCAGCAGTTACTCGAGGGGCAATCAGCCCCAGCATTTT.

The DNA for the CDR3 is TGTGCCACGTCCGCGGGTACTGAGCAGTTCTTC. Its translation is CATSAGTEQFF. The chain joins TRBV6-6 to TRBJ2-1, with D possibly matching TRBD2 (5 bases). V was trimmed by 10 bases and J by 9 bases, leaving 13 bases between them. The CDR3 has 11 amino acids. Germline values: CDR1 MNHNY, CDR2 SVGAGI (reference sequence).

The chain combines TRBV9 with TRBJ1-5; D gene ambiguous. Germline assignment: CDR1 SGDLS and CDR2 YYNGEE. Between the trimmed V and J ends, which lost 3 bases and 1 base, there was a span of 11 bases. The CDR3 extends over 15 amino acids. CDR3 in amino acids: CASSGGSGSNQPQHF. The CDR3 bases are TGTGCCAGCAGCGGGGGTTCGGGGAGCAATCAGCCCCAGCATTTT.